The following is a TCR beta chain sequence with its context. V was clipped by 6 bases and J by 0 bases, with 15 bases between them. In germline, CDR1 is MNHEY, CDR2 SVGEGT. CDR3 length: 15 residues. The sample comes from a study of patients and donors after allogeneic stem cell transplantation. TCRdb re-analysed the RT-PCR reads in MiXCR, keeping a single row per CDR3 protein. The sample has roughly 940,000 distinct CDR3 sequences, 18% seen once. The genes are TRBV6-2 or TRBV6-3 and TRBJ2-7; perhaps TRBD1 as D (6 bases). The clonotype originates from a human donor who was either an allogeneic HSCT recipient or a stem cell or donor lymphocyte infusion donor (not recorded which). It is not recorded whose cells these are; they may come from a transplant donor. Sequenced material: blood, either unsorted or a sorted T cell fraction (not recorded which). DNA for the CDR3: TGTGCCAGCAGCCAGTCCTGGGACAACTCCTACGAGCAGTACTTC. The encoded protein is CASSQSWDNSYEQYF.